This T cell receptor beta chain derives from a study of T cell responses to AZD1222 COVID-19 vaccine. Study-level points and caveats: Repertoire sampling was restricted to post-peak T cell response timepoints.

Using immunoSEQ multiplex PCR, the repertoire was profiled, and TCRdb retains in-frame clones only, with some absent. Of some 92,000 clones in the sample, about 93% were seen once. On this clone itself: Its target is not known.

CDR3 length equals 16 residues. V gave up 2 bases and J gave up 5 bases, with 16 bases separating them. Per germline, CDR1 ENHRY and CDR2 SYGVKD. The sample was peripheral blood, taken on day 0 of MenACWY control vaccination. The receptor comes from an adult in good health. V and J are TRBV10-3 and TRBJ2-1, with D hard to call. The CDR3: CAISEPQRGPDNEQFF. CDR3 nucleotide sequence: TGTGCCATCAGTGAGCCCCAGCGTGGACCCGACAATGAGCAGTTCTTC.